A single sample is the source of the 21 T cell receptor beta chains below, sequenced in a study of cytomegalovirus exposure and HLA in healthy donors. The PCR employed 60 Vbeta primers together with 13 Jbeta primers. The data were produced by immunoSEQ multiplex PCR, yet TCRdb's version contains in-frame clones alone and is incomplete. The data hold 70,000 to 80,000 clones, with 78% observed a single time. The sequencing sample was made of PBMCs. These receptors were obtained from a woman aged 35 to 49 in good health and CMV-seropositive.

The chain employs TRBV5-4 and TRBJ1-4; D not certain. CDR3 length equals 15 residues. V dropped 4 bases and J dropped 1 base, with 11 bases sitting between them. CDR1 SGHNT and CDR2 YYREEE come from the germline V gene (reference sequence). The CDR3 DNA reads as TGTGCCAGCAGCCGCACCGGGTTAACTAATGAAAAACTGTTTTTT. Protein: CASSRTGLTNEKLFF.

About this clone: An end of the junction does not agree with germline; a read error may underlie this. This chain joins TRBV7-9 and TRBJ2-7; 10 bases map to TRBD1. The CDR3 is 14 residues long. In germline, CDR1 is SEHNR, CDR2 FQNEAQ (reference sequence). The CDR3 sequence: CSSSSGTGVHEQYF. The CDR3 DNA reads TGTTCCAGCAGCTCCGGGACAGGGGTCCACGAGCAGTACTTC.

The chain joins TRBV6-5 to TRBJ2-7; no firm D call. The CDR3 is 12 amino acids. The germline gives CDR1 MNHEY, CDR2 SVGAGI. The V gene lost 10 bases and the J gene lost 2 bases, with 12 bases spanning the gap. DNA for the CDR3: TGTGCCAAGAGAAACGATGCCTACGAGCAGTACTTC. Translating it yields CAKRNDAYEQYF.

This chain joins TRBV10-3 and TRBJ1-5; a possible D gene is TRBD1 (5 bases). Germline lookup yields CDR1 ENHRY and CDR2 SYGVKD. Trimming removed 10 bases from V and 6 bases from J, with 16 bases in between. CDR3 length: 13 amino acids. CDR3 sequence (DNA): TGTGCCACCGAGCAGGGAAATGGTCAGCCCCAGCATTTT. Encoded protein: CATEQGNGQPQHF.

The chain joins TRBV28 to TRBJ2-7; TRBD2 aligns across 9 bases. Germline V gene data show CDR1 as MDHEN and CDR2 as SYDVKM. The V and J ends lost 7 bases and 0 bases, in that order; junction bases with no gene match: 4. This CDR3 is 14 amino acids long. In DNA form, the CDR3 reads TGTGCCAGCACTGTGACTAGCGGCTCCTACGAGCAGTACTTC. It codes for CASTVTSGSYEQYF. Variable domain in full (rest from reference TRBV28 and TRBJ2-7): DVKVTQSSRYLVKRTGEKVFLECVQDMDHENMFWYRQDPGLGLRLIYFSYDVKMKEKGDIPEGYSVSREKKERFSLILESASTNQTSMYLCASTVTSGSYEQYFGPGTRLTVT.

This clone has a handful of counts. This chain links TRBV4-2 with TRBJ2-2; maybe TRBD2 (6 bases). Trimming removed 4 bases from V and 6 bases from J, with 9 bases in between. Per the germline V gene, CDR1 is LGHNA and CDR2 is YNFKEQ. CDR3 size: 13 residues. CDR3 nucleotide sequence: TGTGCCAGCAGCCCCCGACTAGCCGGGGAGCTGTTTTTT. Protein: CASSPRLAGELFF.

This sequence joins TRBV6-5 and TRBJ1-5; 12 nucleotides agree with TRBD1. The V gene end was trimmed by 5 bases and the J gene end by 11 bases; junction bases not matched to a gene: 7. CDR1 and CDR2 from the germline V gene are MNHEY and SVGAGI. This CDR3 comprises 14 residues. As DNA, the CDR3 is TGTGCCAGCAGTGGGGGACAGGGGGCAGGAGCCCAGCATTTT. This encodes CASSGGQGAGAQHF.

The chain combines TRBV2 with TRBJ1-3, with 9 bases lining up with TRBD1. V lost 4 bases and J lost 1; bases outside the gene matches: 2. Germline CDR1 SNHLY, CDR2 FYNNEI. This CDR3 contains 15 residues. The CDR3 nucleotides read TGTGCCAGCAGTGCACAGGGGGCTTCTGGAAACACCATATATTTT. Translating gives CASSAQGASGNTIYF. Complete variable domain (other parts from reference TRBV2 and TRBJ1-3): EPEVTQTPSHQVTQMGQEVILRCVPISNHLYFYWYRQILGQKVEFLVSFYNNEISEKSEIFDDQFSVERPDGSNFTLKIRSTKLEDSAMYFCASSAQGASGNTIYFGEGSWLTVV.

The chain carries TRBV11-2 and TRBJ1-2, with D unclear. Germline V lookup: CDR1 SGHAT, CDR2 FQNNGV. CDR3 size: 13 residues. Trimming shortened V by 0 bases and J by 8 bases, and 10 bases separated the two germline ends. The CDR3: CASSLEGPWGYTF. DNA for the CDR3: TGTGCCAGCAGCTTAGAGGGCCCGTGGGGCTACACCTTC.

This chain uses TRBV6-5 with TRBJ2-1; the match to TRBD2 covers 9 bases. With 8 bases clipped from V and 6 bases from J, the junction kept 5 bases outside the gene matches. Per germline, CDR1 MNHEY and CDR2 SVGAGI. This CDR3 contains 13 residues. CDR3 in DNA: TGTGCCAGCCGCCGGACTAGCGTCAATGAGCAGTTCTTC. This sequence encodes CASRRTSVNEQFF.

This rearrangement joins TRBV5-3 to TRBJ1-4; 12 positions match TRBD1. TRBV5-3 is an ORF for which the function is uncertain. The J segment lost 4 bases and the V segment lost 3 bases, leaving 4 bases of the junction unmatched. There are 16 residues in the CDR3. The CDR3 here is CARSSGTGGFNEKLFF. In DNA form, the CDR3 reads TGTGCCAGAAGCTCCGGGACAGGGGGCTTTAATGAAAAACTGTTTTTT.

The chain combines TRBV29-1 with TRBJ1-4; D is unclear. Germline V lookup: CDR1 SQVTM, CDR2 ANQGSEA. The CDR3 has 13 residues. V dropped 6 bases and J dropped 3 bases, with 11 bases sitting between them. For the CDR3, the DNA is TGCAGCGTCCAGTCCATGTCTAATGAAAAACTGTTTTTT. This sequence encodes CSVQSMSNEKLFF.

J is TRBJ1-1 and V is TRBV28, with D perhaps matching TRBD1 (6 bases). The ends were cut back, 7 bases at V and 5 bases at J, with 17 bases in the middle. CDR1 and CDR2 from the germline V gene are MDHEN and SYDVKM. The CDR3 extends over 14 amino acids. The CDR3 here is CASTGPGVGTEAFF. The CDR3, as DNA: TGTGCCAGCACCGGGCCAGGGGTTGGGACTGAAGCTTTCTTT.

The rearrangement joins TRBV28 to TRBJ1-2; no clear D. CDR3 length: 15 amino acids. Trimming took 7 bases from V and 8 from J, leaving 23 bases between them. CDR1 and CDR2 from the germline V gene are MDHEN and SYDVKM. The CDR3 sequence is CASTAGVIGVGGYTF. The CDR3 nucleotides read TGTGCCAGCACCGCGGGCGTTATCGGAGTAGGGGGCTACACCTTC.

CDR3 in amino acids: CASSREGGSGSGETQYF. Written as DNA, the CDR3 is TGCGCCAGCAGCCGCGAAGGGGGATCTGGTTCGGGGGAGACCCAGTACTTC. The chain links TRBV5-1 to TRBJ2-5; tentative D call: TRBD1 (6 bases). Germline V gives CDR1 SGHRS, CDR2 YFSETQ. The ends were cut back, 4 bases at V and 5 bases at J, with 24 bases in the middle. The CDR3 has 17 amino acids.

The V gene is TRBV7-3, the J gene TRBJ1-3, with a tentative D call TRBD1 (6 bases). The V and J ends lost 6 bases and 1 base respectively, with 10 bases between them. CDR1 SGHTA and CDR2 FQGTGA come from the germline V gene. The CDR3 is made up of 14 amino acids. The CDR3 loop reads CASSPTGSGNTIYF. The CDR3 DNA reads as TGTGCCAGCAGTCCCACAGGGTCTGGAAACACCATATATTTT.

This chain links TRBV19 with TRBJ1-5; the D gene is possibly TRBD1 (5 bases). Germline V gives CDR1 LNHDA, CDR2 SQIVND (reference sequence). Trimming removed 3 bases at V and 6 bases at J, with 12 bases between. The CDR3 sequence is 14 residues long. CDR3 DNA: TGTGCCAGTAGTATTCAGGGAAAGGGTCAGCCCCAGCATTTT. Its translation: CASSIQGKGQPQHF.

The chain is built from TRBV4-2 and TRBJ1-5; 9 nucleotides line up with TRBD1. The V segment lost 0 bases and the J segment 6 bases; nucleotides outside the gene matches: 3. CDR1 LGHNA and CDR2 YNFKEQ come from the germline V gene. The CDR3 runs to 15 residues. The CDR3 spells CASSQETGGSQPQHF. For the CDR3, the DNA is TGTGCCAGCAGCCAAGAGACAGGGGGAAGTCAGCCCCAGCATTTT.

The chain uses TRBV28 and TRBJ1-1; D is ambiguous. V lost 7 bases, J lost 5 bases, and 11 bases lay in between. The CDR3 has 12 amino acids. Germline lookup yields CDR1 MDHEN and CDR2 SYDVKM. CDR3 in DNA: TGTGCCAGCACCGCCGGAGTAACTGAAGCTTTCTTT. It encodes CASTAGVTEAFF.

CDR3 loop: CASRRGGTDTQYF. The CDR3, as DNA: TGTGCCAGTAGGCGGGGGGGAACAGATACGCAGTATTTT. The rearrangement joins TRBV19 to TRBJ2-3, with 9 bases identical to TRBD2. Germline V gene data show CDR1 as LNHDA and CDR2 as SQIVND (reference sequence). With V trimmed by 6 bases and J by 3 bases, 1 base remained unmatched. The CDR3 contains 13 residues.

CDR3: CASSLLGGTNEKLFF. The CDR3 coding sequence is TGTGCCAGCAGCCTCCTGGGGGGAACTAATGAAAAACTGTTTTTT. The rearrangement links TRBV16 to TRBJ1-4; perhaps TRBD1 as D (5 bases). Trimming shortened V by 4 bases and J by 1 base, and 10 bases separated the two germline ends. The germline V gene has CDR1 KGHSY and CDR2 FQNENV. This CDR3 region has 15 residues.